The present TCR beta chain was sequenced within a study of T cell repertoires in cytomegalovirus infection. About the study: Public TCR beta signatures provided an indication of both CMV infection and a matching HLA type.

Study-level points and caveats: HLA-C-restricted TCR beta clonotypes specific for CMV led the ex vivo response. Summed frequency of shared TCR beta families picked out CMV carriers who also had the relevant HLA.

Comment on this clonotype: The antigen remains undetermined.

Using its own MiXCR run on the reads, TCRdb lists one record per CDR3 protein. The repertoire holds approximately 340,000 distinct CDR3 sequences, 25% to 30% seen once, with about 19% in the top ten. The specimen was cultured PBMCs, collected from culture after CMV antigen stimulation. This TCR came from a human donor in good health (CMV status not recorded). Some clones in this sample may be carry-over from other donors' samples.

CDR3 in DNA: TGTGCCAGCAGCTTACCTCAGGGGCTCAGGGAGACCCAGTACTTC. Translation: CASSLPQGLRETQYF. The V call is TRBV7-9, the J call TRBJ2-5, with D possibly TRBD1 on 6 matching bases. The CDR3 is 15 amino acids. Per germline, CDR1 SEHNR and CDR2 FQNEAQ (reference sequence). V lost 2 bases and J lost 5, with 15 bases in between.